The rows below give T cell receptor beta chains drawn from one sample of a study of T cells in Graves' hyperthyroidism and ophthalmopathy. TCRdb reprocessed the multiplex PCR reads via MiXCR and lists one record per CDR3 protein. The sample has a few hundred thousand distinct CDR3 sequences; roughly 19% are singletons. The sample consisted of blood. The origin of the receptors is a man aged 45-60 years with Graves' ophthalmopathy. CDR3s include the opening cysteine and the closing phenylalanine or tryptophan. D genes are given only for firm matches. Size tells how often a clone was seen (once, few, many) or the class of an expanded clone, and some rows leave it out.

v_call: TRBV6-1; j_call: TRBJ2-6; clone_size: few; d_call: TRBD1; cdr3_nt: TGTGCCAGCAGATCCGTACAAGGACAGGGGGCTTCTGGGGCCAACGTCCTGACTTTC; cdr3_aa: CASRSVQGQGASGANVLTF
v_call: TRBV20-1; j_call: TRBJ1-4; clone_size: NA; d_call: NA; cdr3_nt: TGCAGTGCCCCGGTCGGTGTGCTGAAAAAACTGTTTTTT; cdr3_aa: CSAPVGVLKKLFF
v_call: TRBV20-1; j_call: TRBJ2-1; clone_size: NA; d_call: NA; cdr3_nt: TGCAGTGCCTCTACTGGGGCTTACAATGAGCAGTTCTTC; cdr3_aa: CSASTGAYNEQFF
v_call: TRBV28; j_call: TRBJ2-3; clone_size: many; d_call: TRBD2; cdr3_nt: TGTGCCAGCAGTTTTAGCGGGGCTACTCCTCTCACAGATACGCAGTATTTT; cdr3_aa: CASSFSGATPLTDTQYF
v_call: TRBV5-4; j_call: TRBJ2-1; clone_size: many; d_call: TRBD1; cdr3_nt: TGTGCCAGCAGCCACCGGGACAGGGGGCCGCGGGAGCAGTTCTTC; cdr3_aa: CASSHRDRGPREQFF
v_call: TRBV24-1; j_call: TRBJ2-5; clone_size: NA; d_call: TRBD1; cdr3_nt: TGTGCCACCAGAGACAGGGCAGAGACCCAGTACTTC; cdr3_aa: CATRDRAETQYF
v_call: TRBV6-1; j_call: TRBJ1-6; clone_size: NA; d_call: NA; cdr3_nt: TGTGCCAGCTCCCGAAGGTCGGGATCCGATAATTCACCCCTCCACTTT; cdr3_aa: CASSRRSGSDNSPLHF
v_call: TRBV5-1; j_call: TRBJ2-5; clone_size: NA; d_call: TRBD2; cdr3_nt: TGCGCCAGCAGCACCCTAGCGGGAGGGCCAAGAGAGACCCAGTACTTC; cdr3_aa: CASSTLAGGPRETQYF
v_call: TRBV27; j_call: TRBJ1-6; clone_size: few; d_call: NA; cdr3_nt: TGTGCCAGCAGTTATCAAAAGAGCTCCTATAATTCACCCCTCCACTTT; cdr3_aa: CASSYQKSSYNSPLHF
v_call: TRBV7-9; j_call: TRBJ2-1; clone_size: NA; d_call: NA; cdr3_nt: TGTGCCAGCACCTCGGGGAGCTCCTACAATGAGCAGTTCTTC; cdr3_aa: CASTSGSSYNEQFF
v_call: TRBV7-8; j_call: TRBJ2-3; clone_size: many; d_call: TRBD2; cdr3_nt: TGTGCCAGCAGCTGGACTAGCGGGAGGGTGTCAGATACGCAGTATTTT; cdr3_aa: CASSWTSGRVSDTQYF
v_call: TRBV12-5; j_call: TRBJ2-5; clone_size: many; d_call: TRBD2; cdr3_nt: TGTGCTAGTGGTTCTGGACTAGACCGGGAGACCCAGTACTTC; cdr3_aa: CASGSGLDRETQYF
v_call: TRBV5-1; j_call: TRBJ2-7; clone_size: many; d_call: TRBD1; cdr3_nt: TGCGCCAGCAGCTTGGCCGGGACAGCCGCCTACGAGCAGTACTTC; cdr3_aa: CASSLAGTAAYEQYF
v_call: TRBV20-1; j_call: TRBJ1-1; clone_size: many; d_call: NA; cdr3_nt: TGCAGTGCTAGGAGGGGTGGGGACACTGAAGCTTTCTTT; cdr3_aa: CSARRGGDTEAFF
v_call: TRBV19; j_call: TRBJ1-1; clone_size: many; d_call: NA; cdr3_nt: TGTGCCAGTAGTATAGTCGCGGACACTGAAGCTTTCTTT; cdr3_aa: CASSIVADTEAFF
v_call: TRBV7-9; j_call: TRBJ1-2; clone_size: NA; d_call: TRBD1; cdr3_nt: TGTGCCAGCAGCTTTTTACAGGGGGTGGGAGGCTACACCTTC; cdr3_aa: CASSFLQGVGGYTF
v_call: TRBV19; j_call: TRBJ1-2; clone_size: many; d_call: NA; cdr3_nt: TGTGCCAGTAGTATCTCGGCTGACATCTACGGCTACACCTTC; cdr3_aa: CASSISADIYGYTF
v_call: TRBV30; j_call: TRBJ1-6; clone_size: NA; d_call: NA; cdr3_nt: TGTGCCTGGAAGAGCAGGGAGGCTTCACCCCTCCACTTT; cdr3_aa: CAWKSREASPLHF
v_call: TRBV12-3/TRBV12-4; j_call: TRBJ2-4; clone_size: many; d_call: TRBD1; cdr3_nt: TGTGCCAGCAGTCAAAGAGGGGGCAAGAACATTCAGTACTTC; cdr3_aa: CASSQRGGKNIQYF
v_call: TRBV20-1; j_call: TRBJ2-3; clone_size: many; d_call: NA; cdr3_nt: TGCAGTGCTAGAACGGCCCGGTTGGGGCAGTATTTT; cdr3_aa: CSARTARLGQYF
v_call: TRBV29-1; j_call: TRBJ2-3; clone_size: NA; d_call: TRBD2; cdr3_nt: TGCAGCGTTGGATTAGCGGGAGGAGATACGCAGTATTTT; cdr3_aa: CSVGLAGGDTQYF
v_call: TRBV29-1; j_call: TRBJ2-7; clone_size: NA; d_call: NA; cdr3_nt: TGCAGCGTTATTGAGGGCGAAAGAGGGTCCTACGAGCAGTACTTC; cdr3_aa: CSVIEGERGSYEQYF
v_call: TRBV6-8; j_call: TRBJ2-1; clone_size: few; d_call: TRBD1; cdr3_nt: TGTGCCAGCAGTTACGGCGGACAGGGGGCGAGTGAGCAGTTCTTC; cdr3_aa: CASSYGGQGASEQFF
v_call: TRBV28; j_call: TRBJ1-5; clone_size: many; d_call: NA; cdr3_nt: TGTGCCAGCAGTTTGAGTGCGGGCAATCAGCCCCAGCATTTT; cdr3_aa: CASSLSAGNQPQHF
v_call: TRBV20-1; j_call: TRBJ2-3; clone_size: NA; d_call: NA; cdr3_nt: TGCAGTGCCCCGACGAGGGAGGGCACAGATACGCAGTATTTT; cdr3_aa: CSAPTREGTDTQYF
v_call: TRBV7-9; j_call: TRBJ2-3; clone_size: NA; d_call: NA; cdr3_nt: TGTGTCTCCGGTAGGGCAACAGATACGCAGTATTTT; cdr3_aa: CVSGRATDTQYF
v_call: TRBV7-9; j_call: TRBJ2-1; clone_size: NA; d_call: NA; cdr3_nt: TGTGCCAGCAGCTTCGAAAGGGTTTGGGGGTACAATGAGCAGTTCTTC; cdr3_aa: CASSFERVWGYNEQFF
v_call: TRBV28; j_call: TRBJ2-3; clone_size: many; d_call: TRBD1; cdr3_nt: TGTGCCAGCAGTTTATTGTTGTGGCGGGACAGGGGAACAGATACGCAGTATTTT; cdr3_aa: CASSLLLWRDRGTDTQYF
v_call: TRBV6-2/TRBV6-3; j_call: TRBJ1-3; clone_size: NA; d_call: NA; cdr3_nt: TGTGCCAGCAGTTACTCGGGAGCTGGAAACACCATATATTTT; cdr3_aa: CASSYSGAGNTIYF
v_call: TRBV28; j_call: TRBJ2-5; clone_size: few; d_call: NA; cdr3_nt: TGTGCCAGCAGTAGGCTTACGCGCTTACGGGAGACCCAGTACTTC; cdr3_aa: CASSRLTRLRETQYF
v_call: TRBV5-1; j_call: TRBJ1-1; clone_size: NA; d_call: TRBD1; cdr3_nt: TGCGCCAGCAGCGTGGACAGGTTCACTGAAGCTTTCTTT; cdr3_aa: CASSVDRFTEAFF
v_call: TRBV28; j_call: TRBJ1-6; clone_size: NA; d_call: NA; cdr3_nt: TGTGCCAGCAGTTTACCCCCCGGGGGACGGAGCTCCTATAATTCACCCCTCCACTTT; cdr3_aa: CASSLPPGGRSSYNSPLHF
v_call: TRBV6-2/TRBV6-3; j_call: TRBJ2-2; clone_size: NA; d_call: NA; cdr3_nt: TGTGCCAGCAGTTACCCAAGGGGAGAGAGGGTGGACACCGGGGAGCTGTTTTTT; cdr3_aa: CASSYPRGERVDTGELFF
v_call: TRBV12-3/TRBV12-4; j_call: TRBJ2-7; clone_size: many; d_call: NA; cdr3_nt: TGTGCCAGCAGTTTAGTCGCAGGAGGGGAGTCCTACGAGCAGTACTTC; cdr3_aa: CASSLVAGGESYEQYF
v_call: TRBV11-1; j_call: TRBJ2-1; clone_size: many; d_call: NA; cdr3_nt: TGTGCCAGCAGCCTCCAGTTGAATGAGCAGTTCTTC; cdr3_aa: CASSLQLNEQFF